Listed below are T cell receptor beta chains from one sample, sequenced in a study of T cell changes during pregnancy in multiple sclerosis. The repertoire was sequenced with immunoSEQ multiplex PCR; TCRdb's copy has only in-frame clones and lacks some. The repertoire holds 100,000 or so clones, with approximately 95% as singletons. The material was peripheral blood, obtained after pregnancy. The origin of the receptors is a female donor in good health, enrolled as a control in a pregnancy study. Both conserved end residues are part of each CDR3. A D gene is named only where the DNA matches it firmly. Size tells how often a clone was seen (once, few, many) or the class of an expanded clone, and some rows leave it out.

V gene: TRBV28
clone size: NA
J gene: TRBJ2-1
D gene: NA
CDR3 protein: CASGSSSYNEQFF
CDR3 DNA: TGTGCCAGCGGTTCTAGCTCCTACAATGAGCAGTTCTTC

V gene: TRBV29-1
clone size: NA
J gene: TRBJ2-5
D gene: TRBD1
CDR3 protein: CSVGTGGETQYF
CDR3 DNA: TGCAGCGTCGGGACAGGGGGAGAGACCCAGTACTTC

V gene: TRBV6-6
clone size: once
J gene: TRBJ2-7
D gene: TRBD1
CDR3 protein: CAGSATGIYEQYF
CDR3 DNA: TGTGCCGGATCTGCGACAGGGATTTACGAGCAGTACTTC

V gene: TRBV5-1
clone size: NA
J gene: TRBJ2-5
D gene: TRBD1
CDR3 protein: CASSGQGQETQYF
CDR3 DNA: TGCGCCAGCAGCGGACAGGGTCAAGAGACCCAGTACTTC

V gene: TRBV4-1
clone size: few
J gene: TRBJ1-5
D gene: NA
CDR3 protein: CASSQVPGVNNQPQHF
CDR3 DNA: TGCGCCAGCAGCCAAGTCCCAGGGGTAAACAATCAGCCCCAGCATTTT

V gene: TRBV2
clone size: NA
J gene: TRBJ1-4
D gene: TRBD1
CDR3 protein: CASIKTGGNEKLFF
CDR3 DNA: TGTGCCAGCATTAAGACAGGGGGAAATGAAAAACTGTTTTTT

V gene: TRBV6-4
clone size: NA
J gene: TRBJ2-2
D gene: NA
CDR3 protein: CASSVEGAGTGELFF
CDR3 DNA: TGTGCCAGCAGTGTGGAGGGCGCTGGCACCGGGGAGCTGTTTTTT

V gene: TRBV7-9
clone size: NA
J gene: TRBJ2-7
D gene: TRBD2
CDR3 protein: CASSLAPAGSYEQYF
CDR3 DNA: TGTGCCAGCAGCTTAGCTCCAGCGGGGTCCTACGAGCAGTACTTC

V gene: TRBV28
clone size: once
J gene: TRBJ2-7
D gene: NA
CDR3 protein: CASSWTEDYEQYF
CDR3 DNA: TGTGCCAGCTCGTGGACAGAAGACTACGAGCAGTACTTC

V gene: TRBV7-2
clone size: NA
J gene: TRBJ2-7
D gene: NA
CDR3 protein: CASSLRTANTYEQYF
CDR3 DNA: TGTGCCAGCAGCTTAAGGACAGCCAACACCTACGAGCAGTACTTC

V gene: TRBV9
clone size: NA
J gene: TRBJ1-2
D gene: TRBD1
CDR3 protein: CASSVLPGQGRGYTF
CDR3 DNA: TGTGCCAGCAGCGTCCTCCCGGGACAGGGCCGTGGCTACACCTTC

V gene: TRBV9
clone size: NA
J gene: TRBJ2-1
D gene: TRBD1
CDR3 protein: CASSPRVQGVNEQFF
CDR3 DNA: TGTGCCAGCAGCCCCCGAGTTCAGGGGGTCAATGAGCAGTTCTTC

V gene: TRBV2
clone size: NA
J gene: TRBJ2-1
D gene: TRBD2
CDR3 protein: CASSEAPSGSSEQFF
CDR3 DNA: TGTGCCAGCAGTGAAGCGCCTAGCGGGAGTTCAGAGCAGTTCTTC

V gene: TRBV5-1
clone size: NA
J gene: TRBJ2-2
D gene: TRBD1
CDR3 protein: CASSSQGFGELFF
CDR3 DNA: TGCGCCAGCAGCTCACAGGGGTTCGGGGAGCTGTTTTTT

V gene: TRBV2
clone size: NA
J gene: TRBJ2-7
D gene: NA
CDR3 protein: CASSVGSGGSYEQYF
CDR3 DNA: TGTGCCAGCAGTGTAGGTTCCGGCGGCTCCTACGAGCAGTACTTC